A single sample gave rise to the 10 T cell receptor beta chains below, sequenced in a study of PD-L1 blockade in urothelial cancer (dated 2017 in TCRdb). Taken with the paper, the label for time point translates to: pretreatment peripheral blood. Libraries were built with the immunoSEQ multiplex PCR assay. TCRdb's version of the immuneACCESS table is confined to in-frame rearrangements and falls short of the full clone set. An unresolved V gene accounts for under half of the shortfall where checked; the remainder is of unknown origin. For this sample the table gives 70,000 or so clones, of which roughly nine tenths were detected only once. Of the sample, 4.5% falls within the top ten clones. The sample was PBMCs, taken around atezolizumab (anti-PD-L1) treatment. The receptors were sampled from a man aged 70 or older with urothelial cancer.

This sequence joins TRBV7-8 and TRBJ1-3; D remains ambiguous. Trimming shortened V by 4 bases and J by 0 bases, and 19 bases separated the two germline ends. Per the germline V gene, CDR1 is SGHVS and CDR2 is FQNEAQ. The CDR3 has 18 residues. The CDR3 DNA is TGTGCCAGCAGCTCCAAGAGCTCAGACTACCTCTCTGGAAACACCATATATTTT. Amino acid sequence: CASSSKSSDYLSGNTIYF.

The chain employs TRBV7-3 and TRBJ1-1; D unresolved. V lost 2 bases to trimming and J lost 1 base, with 5 bases between them. The CDR3 is made up of 13 amino acids. The germline CDR1 and CDR2 sequences are SGHTA and FQGTGA. DNA of the CDR3: TGTGCCAGCAGCTTAGAGGGGAACACTGAAGCTTTCTTT. Residues: CASSLEGNTEAFF. Looking up the rest from reference TRBV7-3 and TRBJ1-1 gives the full variable domain: GAGVSQTPSNKVTEKGKYVELRCDPISGHTALYWYRQSLGQGPEFLIYFQGTGAADDSGLPNDRFFAVRPEGSVSTLKIQRTERGDSAVYLCASSLEGNTEAFFGQGTRLTVV.

The chain employs TRBV5-1 and TRBJ2-2, with TRBD1 identical over 9 bases. This CDR3 region has 16 residues. Germline CDR1 is SGHRS and CDR2 is YFSETQ. After removal of 3 bases from V and 5 bases from J, the junction contained 8 bases not matched to a gene. DNA of the CDR3: TGCGCCAGCAGCTCCGATAACAGGGGGCCTACCGGGGAGCTGTTTTTT. This encodes CASSSDNRGPTGELFF. Based on the CDR3 plus reference TRBV5-1 and TRBJ2-2, the full variable domain is KAGVTQTPRYLIKTRGQQVTLSCSPISGHRSVSWYQQTPGQGLQFLFEYFSETQRNKGNFPGRFSGRQFSNSRSEMNVSTLELGDSALYLCASSSDNRGPTGELFFGEGSRLTVL.

This chain uses TRBV7-8 with TRBJ2-3; D perhaps matches TRBD2 (5 bases). Trimming took off 2 bases at V and 2 bases at J, with 11 bases between the two ends. Looked up from germline, CDR1 is SGHVS and CDR2 is FQNEAQ. This CDR3 contains 15 residues. The CDR3 protein is CASSLTEVLTDTQYF. In nucleotides, the CDR3 is TGTGCCAGCAGCTTAACGGAGGTCCTCACAGATACGCAGTATTTT.

The rearrangement uses TRBV5-4 and TRBJ2-7, with D perhaps TRBD2 (7 bases). Trimming cost V 0 bases and J 4 bases, with 11 bases left between them. The V gene's germline CDR1 is SGHNT and CDR2 YYREEE (reference sequence). The CDR3 sequence is 14 residues long. The CDR3 DNA is TGTGCCAGCAGCTTGGTGGGGGGGGCGTACGAGCAGTACTTC. It is translated as CASSLVGGAYEQYF. The entire variable domain, with the rest obtained from reference TRBV5-4 and TRBJ2-7, is as follows: ETGVTQSPTHLIKTRGQQVTLRCSSQSGHNTVSWYQQALGQGPQFIFQYYREEENGRGNFPPRFSGLQFPNYSSELNVNALELDDSALYLCASSLVGGAYEQYFGPGTRLTVT.

This chain joins TRBV5-1 and TRBJ2-7, with D perhaps TRBD1 (6 bases). Germline CDR1 is SGHRS and CDR2 is YFSETQ. The V and J ends lost 4 bases and 2 bases respectively, with 16 bases between them. CDR3 length equals 15 residues. CDR3 sequence (DNA): TGCGCCAGCAGCGGTACAGGGCTTTACCCCTACGAGCAGTACTTC. Translating gives CASSGTGLYPYEQYF.

The chain joins TRBV28 to TRBJ1-1; D may be TRBD1 (6 bases). The germline CDR1 and CDR2 sequences are MDHEN and SYDVKM. The CDR3 spans 16 residues. Trimming took off 8 bases at V and 1 base at J, with 20 bases between the two ends. CDR3 coding DNA: TGTGCCAGCCTACAGGGTTCTGCCCCTCGGAACACTGAAGCTTTCTTT. Translation gives CASLQGSAPRNTEAFF. Full variable domain (outside the CDR3, taken from reference TRBV28 and TRBJ1-1): DVKVTQSSRYLVKRTGEKVFLECVQDMDHENMFWYRQDPGLGLRLIYFSYDVKMKEKGDIPEGYSVSREKKERFSLILESASTNQTSMYLCASLQGSAPRNTEAFFGQGTRLTVV.

In this sample, this clone turned up once. The V call is TRBV5-1, the J call TRBJ2-3, with D tentatively TRBD1 (6 bases). The length of the CDR3 is 14 residues. Germline lookup yields CDR1 SGHRS and CDR2 YFSETQ. Trimming took off 0 bases at V and 4 bases at J, with 9 bases between the two ends. This CDR3 reads CASSLEGVADTQYF. CDR3 bases: TGCGCCAGCAGCTTGGAGGGGGTAGCAGATACGCAGTATTTT.

This chain connects TRBV19 to TRBJ2-4, with D perhaps TRBD2 (5 bases). Trimming stripped 5 bases from V and 8 bases from J, with 13 bases between. CDR1 and CDR2 from the germline V gene are LNHDA and SQIVND (reference sequence). The CDR3 is made up of 13 amino acids. Here the CDR3 DNA reads TGTGCCAGTAGTCCCTGGACCGGGGACATTCAGTACTTC. Its protein is CASSPWTGDIQYF.

The chain employs TRBV19 and TRBJ1-5; 7 bases map to TRBD1. The CDR3 sequence is 12 residues long. In germline, CDR1 is LNHDA, CDR2 SQIVND (reference sequence). The junction had 1 base not matched to a gene; V was cut back by 5 bases and J by 6 bases. The CDR3 DNA follows: TGTGCCAGTAGTCCAGGGGGTCAGCCCCAGCATTTT. It yields the protein CASSPGGQPQHF.